This entry is about one T cell receptor (beta chain). These data originate in a study of Tregs in tolerant kidney transplant recipients. Produced via immunoSEQ multiplex PCR; TCRdb's table is partial and in-frame only. The sample consists of some 88,000 clones, roughly 92% of them appearing once. Per the germline V gene, CDR1 is MNHNS and CDR2 is SASEGT. V shed 5 bases and J 5 bases; nucleotides not matched to a gene: 6. There are 15 residues in the CDR3. The origin of this receptor is a human donor in good health. Sequencing was carried out using CD8+ T cells from blood. This chain joins TRBV6-1 and TRBJ2-1; 10 bases map to TRBD2. The CDR3 nucleotides are TGTGCCAGCAGTATCACTAGCGGGGCGAACAATGAGCAGTTCTTC. It yields the protein CASSITSGANNEQFF.